This record looks at one TCR beta chain sequence and its context. The antigen is not known. V was pared by 3 bases and J by 3 bases, with 11 bases between. The CDR3 is made up of 15 amino acids. The record originates from a study of blood T cells in healthy people across ages. Study-wide results and limits: Both naive CD4+ cell counts and diversity were greater in long-lived donors than in aged donors.

PCR was performed a second time for roughly 7 to 11 cycles using a sample-barcoded 5' primer and a J-beta primer mix. A template-switch adaptor with 12 random nucleotides tagged each cDNA molecule. Each CDR3 protein gets one entry after TCRdb re-called the 5' RACE reads with MiXCR. This table has about 570,000 distinct CDR3 sequences, 27% appearing once. These data were also filed under a second study, of T cells of mothers and their children. From that paper: Donation was provided by three healthy Caucasian mothers along with their six children. At a rate of approximately 1.5 ug per 15 ul, cDNA synthesis received all of the extracted RNA.

Material: blood. This receptor was obtained from a boy younger than 10 in good health. The V and J genes are TRBV12-3 or TRBV12-4 and TRBJ1-4; tentative D call: TRBD1 (5 bases). The CDR3 reads CASSLGGGANEKLFF. CDR3 in DNA: TGTGCCAGCAGTTTGGGGGGAGGGGCTAATGAAAAACTGTTTTTT.